A selection of T cell receptor beta chains follows, all from one sample in a study of T cell responses to AZD1222 COVID-19 vaccine. Profiled with immunoSEQ multiplex PCR; TCRdb holds only in-frame clones, not every one. The sample has 180,000 or so clones; more than 70% are singletons. Sample: peripheral blood, taken 28 days after the second AZD1222 dose. Receptors originate from an adult who received the AZD1222 COVID-19 vaccine. CDR3s include the opening cysteine and the closing phenylalanine or tryptophan.

J gene | V gene | CDR3 protein
TRBJ2-1 | TRBV6-5 | CASWTSGSGDEQFF
TRBJ2-7 | TRBV12-3/TRBV12-4 | CASSISREGQYF
TRBJ2-5 | TRBV24-1 | CATSVRETHYF
TRBJ2-2 | TRBV24-1 | CATGRGQNTGELFF
TRBJ2-7 | TRBV30 | CAWSANTGSEQYF
TRBJ2-3 | TRBV27 | CASGWGVRGTQYF
TRBJ2-3 | TRBV5-6 | CASSGRTGGPDTQYF
TRBJ2-2 | TRBV30 | CACTVIGGGTGELFF
TRBJ2-7 | TRBV4-3 | CASSQGRERRYEQYF
TRBJ1-1 | TRBV5-1 | CASRLGVLNTEAFF
TRBJ2-2 | TRBV4-3 | CASSQGVVTGNTGELFF
TRBJ1-1 | TRBV7-3 | CASSQRTGTEAFF
TRBJ1-1 | TRBV18 | CASSPPSTMNTEAFF
TRBJ1-1 | TRBV5-1 | CASSLTGVTEAFF
TRBJ1-6 | TRBV27 | CASTLGGNSPLHF
TRBJ2-2 | TRBV5-6 | CASSLAGGTGELFF
TRBJ1-3 | TRBV6-5 | CASSRTVTGNTIYF
TRBJ2-1 | TRBV28 | CASSPIGTGIGNEQFF
TRBJ1-2 | TRBV6-4 | CASSDGSRHGYTF
TRBJ2-7 | TRBV6-5 | CASSYSPTRSYEQYF
TRBJ1-5 | TRBV27 | CASSLALNQPQHF
TRBJ1-5 | TRBV28 | CASSWGRQPQHF
TRBJ1-3 | TRBV24-1 | CATSDRPGNTIYF
TRBJ1-1 | TRBV2 | CASSVTGGETEAFF
TRBJ1-4 | TRBV28 | CASRSGTASNEKLFF
TRBJ2-1 | TRBV7-2 | CASSSVGYEQFF
TRBJ2-3 | TRBV5-8 | CASSLRGQSTDTQYF
TRBJ1-4 | TRBV30 | CAWRPGHVSTNEKLFF
TRBJ2-7 | TRBV28 | CASSGRQGPYYEQYF
TRBJ2-1 | TRBV6-5 | CASRSLAGVRNEQFF
TRBJ2-2 | TRBV28 | CASSPDRPLAGGTNTGELFF
TRBJ2-3 | TRBV19 | CASSKMGGTDTQYF
TRBJ2-1 | TRBV19 | CASTTSGGVPNEQFF
TRBJ2-5 | TRBV6-5 | CASRSSGSGGTQYF
TRBJ2-1 | TRBV11-1 | CASSLESGSYNEQFF
TRBJ2-3 | TRBV6-5 | CASREPSTDTQYF
TRBJ2-5 | TRBV21-1 | CASSKGTSGISRGVETQYF
TRBJ2-7 | TRBV4-1 | CASSQDRTSGIPYEQYF
TRBJ1-1 | TRBV28 | CASSLWSGTGSEAFF
TRBJ2-7 | TRBV7-2 | CASSPRLAGGDYEQYF
TRBJ1-1 | TRBV28 | CASTSPGQGNTEAFF
TRBJ2-7 | TRBV19 | CASRGLGGDYEQYF
TRBJ2-5 | TRBV18 | CASSPRQGEETQYF
TRBJ2-5 | TRBV27 | CASSPDRLVETQYF
TRBJ2-7 | TRBV19 | CASSSGPPYEQYF